A selection of T cell receptor beta chains follows, all from one sample in a study of OX40 agonist ivuxolimab in advanced cancers. Clones were sequenced by immunoSEQ multiplex PCR, and TCRdb holds only the in-frame ones, with some missing. The table records tens of thousands of clones, 70% to 90% of them present only once. The sequencing used CD4+ or CD8+ T cells sorted from blood, collected in a trial of the OX40 agonist ivuxolimab. The receptors originated from an adult with an advanced solid tumor such as melanoma, head and neck, liver or kidney cancer. Both conserved end residues are part of each CDR3. The size entry is marked missing in some rows and otherwise reads once, few, many or a size class.

V gene: TRBV28; clone size: once; J gene: TRBJ1-1; CDR3 protein: CASSPALGGTEAFF
V gene: TRBV6-7; clone size: -; J gene: TRBJ1-5; CDR3 protein: CASRRCAGLSNQPQHF
V gene: TRBV5-4; clone size: -; J gene: TRBJ2-1; CDR3 protein: CASSLDPPGSYNEQFF
V gene: TRBV6-6; clone size: once; J gene: TRBJ2-7; CDR3 protein: CASRSGNPYEQYF
V gene: TRBV4-1; clone size: once; J gene: TRBJ2-6; CDR3 protein: CASSQDSWTGANVLTF
V gene: TRBV21-1; clone size: -; J gene: TRBJ2-7; CDR3 protein: CASLRGGGGHEQYF
V gene: TRBV29-1; clone size: -; J gene: TRBJ2-3; CDR3 protein: CSVDPGGGDTQYF
V gene: TRBV4-2; clone size: -; J gene: TRBJ2-3; CDR3 protein: CASSQDVGGVGYTQYF
V gene: TRBV6-4; clone size: -; J gene: TRBJ1-5; CDR3 protein: CASSDLPGGGGWRYSNQPQHF
V gene: TRBV7-2; clone size: -; J gene: TRBJ2-5; CDR3 protein: CASSLAGTPGETQYF
V gene: TRBV6-1; clone size: -; J gene: TRBJ2-1; CDR3 protein: CASSGMTRGEQFF